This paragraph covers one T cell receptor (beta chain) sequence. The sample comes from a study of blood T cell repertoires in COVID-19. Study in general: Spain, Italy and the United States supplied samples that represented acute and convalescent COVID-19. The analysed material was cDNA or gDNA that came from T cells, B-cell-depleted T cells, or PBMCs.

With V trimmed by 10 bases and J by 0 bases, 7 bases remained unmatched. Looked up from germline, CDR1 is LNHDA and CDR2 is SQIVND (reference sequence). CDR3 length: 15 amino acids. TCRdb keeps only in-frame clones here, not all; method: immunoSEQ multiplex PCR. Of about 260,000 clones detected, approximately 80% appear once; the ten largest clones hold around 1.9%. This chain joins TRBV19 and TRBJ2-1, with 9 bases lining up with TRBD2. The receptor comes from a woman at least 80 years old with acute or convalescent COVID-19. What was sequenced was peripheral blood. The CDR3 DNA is TGTGCCACCGCCCTTAGCGGGAGCTCCTACAATGAGCAGTTCTTC. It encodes CATALSGSSYNEQFF. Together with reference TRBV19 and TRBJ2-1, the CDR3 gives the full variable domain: DGGITQSPKYLFRKEGQNVTLSCEQNLNHDAMYWYRQDPGQGLRLIYYSQIVNDFQKGDIAEGYSVSREKKESFPLTVTSAQKNPTAFYLCATALSGSSYNEQFFGPGTRLTVL.